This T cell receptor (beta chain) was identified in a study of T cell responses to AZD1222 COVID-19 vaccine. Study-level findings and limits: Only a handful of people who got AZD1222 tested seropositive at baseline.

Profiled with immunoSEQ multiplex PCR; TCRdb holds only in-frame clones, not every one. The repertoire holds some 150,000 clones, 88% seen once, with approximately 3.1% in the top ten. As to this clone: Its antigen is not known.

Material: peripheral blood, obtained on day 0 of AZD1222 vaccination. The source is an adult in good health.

In DNA, the CDR3 is TGCGCCAGCAGCCAAGATTATTCCCCGGACAGCCTCTATGGCTACACCTTC. It translates to CASSQDYSPDSLYGYTF. V is TRBV4-3 and J is TRBJ1-2; D is possibly TRBD1 (6 bases). The germline V gene encodes CDR1 LGHNA and CDR2 YSLEER. This CDR3 is 17 amino acids long. With 0 bases removed from V and 4 bases from J, the gap between germline ends came to 18 bases.